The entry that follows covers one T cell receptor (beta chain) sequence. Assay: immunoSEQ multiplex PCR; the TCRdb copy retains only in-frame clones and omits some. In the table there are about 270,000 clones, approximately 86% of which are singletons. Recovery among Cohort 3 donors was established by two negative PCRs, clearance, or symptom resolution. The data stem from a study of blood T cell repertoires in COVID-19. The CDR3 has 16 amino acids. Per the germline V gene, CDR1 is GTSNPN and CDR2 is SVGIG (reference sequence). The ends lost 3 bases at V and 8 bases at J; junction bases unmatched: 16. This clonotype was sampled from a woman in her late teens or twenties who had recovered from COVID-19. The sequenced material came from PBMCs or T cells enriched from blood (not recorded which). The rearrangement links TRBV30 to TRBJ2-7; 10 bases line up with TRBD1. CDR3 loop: CAWSSGGTGAILKQYF. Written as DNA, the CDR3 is TGTGCCTGGAGCTCTGGGGGGACAGGGGCTATTCTGAAGCAGTACTTC.